The clone carrying this T cell receptor beta chain was seen a handful of times. The antigen remains unidentified. This entry belongs to a study of cytomegalovirus exposure and HLA in healthy donors. The CDR3 extends over 16 amino acids. Trimming took 3 bases from V and 5 from J; bases not matched to a gene: 10. Germline CDR1 and CDR2: ENHRY and SYGVKD. General study findings and limits: A later analysis reportedly found fewer N-insertions in an Asian-associated ancestry cluster than the roughly 670-donor mean. In a later analysis, TCR beta V- and J-gene trimming showed a link to a missense DCLRE1C variant. Previously analyzed data showed that most TCR beta V segments were productive at a frequency of about 87% or about 30%.

The PCR was carried out with 60 Vbeta primers and 13 Jbeta primers. The protocol was immunoSEQ multiplex PCR, while the TCRdb copy is restricted to in-frame clones and leaves out a portion. Among about 140,000 clones listed, approximately 80% were seen once. Nominal health characterized the donors when sampled, though unrecorded immune exposures were likely. This sequence was found in a woman between 45 and 60 years old in good health and CMV-seropositive. The material sequenced was PBMCs. This sequence joins TRBV10-3 and TRBJ2-4; 7 bases fit TRBD1. This CDR3 is CAISETQGMGQNIQYF. CDR3 bases: TGTGCCATCAGTGAAACACAGGGGATGGGGCAAAACATTCAGTACTTC.